Each of the 16 T cell receptor beta chains below was sequenced from the same sample in a study of regulatory and conventional T cells in RAG deficiency. Conventional CD4+ T cells were sorted from blood as CD25-low CD127-high cells. Produced via immunoSEQ multiplex PCR; TCRdb's table is partial and in-frame only. Altogether about 46,000 clones are present, 90% being singletons, with the ten largest covering 0.4% to 0.55%. The data were also submitted as part of a second study, on regulatory T cells. Per that paper: Primers: 52 TRBV forward and 13 TRBJ reverse.

Sequences were obtained from CD4+ effector T cells sorted from blood. The source is a human donor in good health.

The chain employs TRBV19 and TRBJ1-5; D uncertain. The germline V gene encodes CDR1 LNHDA and CDR2 SQIVND (reference sequence). The CDR3 totals 15 residues. Trimming cost V 6 bases and J 3 bases, with 15 bases left between them. CDR3 coding DNA: TGTGCCAGTAGGTCGACACGGATAAACAATCAGCCCCAGCATTTT. This gives the protein CASRSTRINNQPQHF. The variable domain in full, completed from reference TRBV19 and TRBJ1-5, reads DGGITQSPKYLFRKEGQNVTLSCEQNLNHDAMYWYRQDPGQGLRLIYYSQIVNDFQKGDIAEGYSVSREKKESFPLTVTSAQKNPTAFYLCASRSTRINNQPQHFGDGTRLSIL.

This rearrangement joins TRBV29-1 to TRBJ2-7, with D uncertain. Germline CDR1 is SQVTM and CDR2 is ANQGSEA. The CDR3 sequence is 11 residues long. V was trimmed by 2 bases and J by 0 bases, leaving 2 bases between them. CDR3 sequence: CSVESSYEQYF. CDR3 DNA sequence: TGCAGCGTTGAATCCTCCTACGAGCAGTACTTC.

This clone is a singleton in its sample. This same CDR3 is encoded by further DNA sequences in the sample. J is TRBJ2-3 and V is TRBV27; unclear D gene. Germline lookup yields CDR1 MNHEY and CDR2 SMNVEV (reference sequence). Trimming left V 1 base short and J 1 base short, with 9 bases between. The CDR3 runs 15 residues. The CDR3 spells CASSLYARGTDTQYF. CDR3 sequence (DNA): TGTGCCAGCAGTTTATATGCGAGAGGCACAGATACGCAGTATTTT.

The V and J genes are TRBV5-8 and TRBJ2-2; 8 bases are shared with TRBD1. V shed 9 bases and J 4 bases; nucleotides not matched to a gene: 8. CDR1 SGHTS and CDR2 YDEGEE come from the germline V gene. The CDR3 consists of 14 residues. The CDR3 loop reads CAIQRDRFTGELFF. The CDR3 DNA is TGTGCCATCCAACGGGACAGGTTCACCGGGGAGCTGTTTTTT.

This chain uses TRBV28 with TRBJ1-2; TRBD1 is a possible D gene (6 bases). Germline CDR1 and CDR2: MDHEN and SYDVKM. CDR3 length: 14 residues. V shed 2 bases and J shed 2 bases, with 9 bases lying between them. The DNA for the CDR3 is TGTGCCAGCAGTTTACCGCAGGGGAACTATGGCTACACCTTC. It encodes CASSLPQGNYGYTF.

The rearrangement links TRBV2 to TRBJ1-5, with unresolved D. The germline CDR1 and CDR2 sequences are SNHLY and FYNNEI. The CDR3 sequence is 12 residues long. The germline V and J ends were trimmed by 6 bases and 7 bases, with 10 bases remaining between them. CDR3 DNA sequence: TGTGCCAGCAGCGTGGGGATACAGCCCCAGCATTTT. Translated, it gives CASSVGIQPQHF.

This sequence joins TRBV2 and TRBJ1-2; D might be TRBD1 (5 bases). The CDR3 length is 14 residues. V lost 7 bases, J lost 8 bases, and 20 bases lay in between. Germline lookup yields CDR1 SNHLY and CDR2 FYNNEI. CDR3 protein: CASTSRGRVGGYTF. The CDR3 DNA follows: TGTGCCAGCACCTCCCGAGGCAGGGTCGGCGGCTACACCTTC.

Regarding this clone: At the DNA level, this CDR3 is encoded by other sequences in the same sample as well. The chain employs TRBV5-1 and TRBJ2-5, with unresolved D. The ends were cut back, 0 bases at V and 2 bases at J, with 5 bases in the middle. Germline CDR1 and CDR2: SGHRS and YFSETQ. The CDR3 length is 13 residues. The CDR3 DNA reads as TGCGCCAGCAGCTTGGGGTCACAAGAGACCCAGTACTTC. Amino acid sequence: CASSLGSQETQYF.

Only one count was recorded for this clone. V usage is TRBV18 and J usage is TRBJ2-3; perhaps D is TRBD1 or TRBD2 (5 bases each). CDR1 and CDR2 (germline): KGHSH, LQKENI. This CDR3 region has 13 residues. With 4 bases removed from V and 6 bases from J, the gap between germline ends came to 11 bases. The CDR3 sequence: CASSQVGVDTQYF. The CDR3 region has the DNA TGTGCCAGCTCACAGGTGGGGGTGGATACGCAGTATTTT.

The CDR3 spells CASSLVRTSSSYNEQFF. CDR3 bases: TGTGCCAGCAGCTTGGTACGAACTTCCAGCTCCTACAATGAGCAGTTCTTC. The chain carries TRBV7-8 and TRBJ2-1; D call uncertain. CDR1 SGHVS and CDR2 FQNEAQ come from the germline V gene. V lost 3 bases and J lost 0, with 15 bases in between. The CDR3 extends over 17 amino acids.

This rearrangement joins TRBV6-5 to TRBJ1-5, with D maybe TRBD1 (6 bases). Per germline, CDR1 MNHEY and CDR2 SVGAGI. The CDR3 length is 15 residues. Trimming left V 2 bases short and J 5 bases short, with 13 bases between. CDR3 sequence reads: CASSYPAGDYQPQHF. In DNA, the CDR3 is TGTGCCAGCAGTTACCCGGCAGGGGACTATCAGCCCCAGCATTTT.

The chain links TRBV27 to TRBJ2-7; no reliable D call. Trimming took 6 bases from V and 1 from J, leaving 13 bases between them. The CDR3 runs 14 residues. The germline V gene has CDR1 MNHEY and CDR2 SMNVEV (reference sequence). In nucleotides, the CDR3 is TGTGCCAGCAGCAGACCAGGACGATCCTACGAGCAGTACTTC. Encoded protein: CASSRPGRSYEQYF.

The gene calls are TRBV7-3 and TRBJ2-1, with D possibly being TRBD1 (5 bases). Germline assignment: CDR1 SGHTA and CDR2 FQGTGA. Trimming shortened V by 1 base and J by 4 bases, and 17 bases separated the two germline ends. The CDR3 is 17 amino acids. The CDR3 nucleotides read TGTGCCAGCAGCTTAAGCCCCCAGGGCATTGGTTACAATGAGCAGTTCTTC. It yields the protein CASSLSPQGIGYNEQFF.

This chain connects TRBV6-5 to TRBJ2-3, with TRBD2 as a possible D gene (6 bases). Deletions cut 8 bases from V and 5 bases from J, with 14 bases between. The CDR3 contains 13 residues. Germline V CDR1 and CDR2: MNHEY, SVGAGI. CDR3 nucleotides: TGTGCCAGCGGAACCGGGGGATTAGATACGCAGTATTTT. Its translation: CASGTGGLDTQYF.

The table lists this clone with a count of one. This chain links TRBV7-8 with TRBJ1-5; no reliable D call. CDR3 size: 16 residues. The ends were cut back, 2 bases at V and 3 bases at J, with 14 bases in the middle. Germline CDR1 is SGHVS and CDR2 is FQNEAQ. The CDR3 sequence: CASSLRRTSPNQPQHF. CDR3 nucleotides: TGTGCCAGCAGCTTACGGCGGACTAGTCCCAATCAGCCCCAGCATTTT.

This chain joins TRBV2 and TRBJ2-7; no definite D call. The CDR3 runs 13 residues. From germline, CDR1 is SNHLY and CDR2 FYNNEI. V was shortened by 6 bases and J by 5 bases, with 14 bases between the two germline ends. CDR3 nucleotide sequence: TGTGCCAGCAGGGGCGAAAGTACCCACGAGCAGTACTTC. Protein: CASRGESTHEQYF.